The 4 T cell receptor beta chains below all came from one sample that was sequenced in a study of blood T cells in healthy people across ages. PCR was performed a second time for 7 to 11 cycles using a sample-barcoded 5' primer and a J-beta primer mix. TCRdb itself ran the 5' RACE reads through MiXCR, one entry per CDR3 protein. In the table there are 1.5 million to 2 million distinct CDR3 sequences, roughly 30% of which are singletons. The sequenced material came from blood. Receptor source: a woman aged 25 to 39 in good health.

The V call is TRBV15, the J call TRBJ2-1; no reliable D call. V was trimmed by 0 bases and J by 10 bases, leaving 10 bases between them. Germline CDR1 is LNHNV and CDR2 is YYDKDF (reference sequence). The CDR3 extends over 13 amino acids. CDR3: CATSREAGLEQFF. DNA of the CDR3: TGTGCCACCAGCAGAGAGGCAGGCCTAGAGCAGTTCTTC.

In this sample, this clonotype turned up many times. The rearrangement uses TRBV12-3 or TRBV12-4 and TRBJ2-7; no firm D call. This CDR3 has 12 residues. V lost 1 base to trimming and J lost 3 bases, with 4 bases between them. CDR3 sequence (DNA): TGTGCCAGCAGTTTAGGCTACTACGAGCAGTACTTC. Amino acid sequence: CASSLGYYEQYF.

This clonotype appeared a few times. The V and J genes are TRBV3-1 and TRBJ2-1; 12 bases map to TRBD2. Trimming took 3 bases from V and 9 from J; bases not matched to a gene: 6. Per germline, CDR1 LGHDT and CDR2 YNNKEL (reference sequence). The CDR3 loop spans 15 amino acids. CDR3: CASSHASGGAGEQFF. The CDR3 nucleotides are TGTGCCAGCAGCCATGCTAGCGGGGGGGCTGGTGAGCAGTTCTTC.

This chain connects TRBV2 to TRBJ2-1; 7 positions match TRBD1. Germline V lookup: CDR1 SNHLY, CDR2 FYNNEI. This CDR3 spans 11 amino acids. V lost 6 bases to trimming and J lost 13 bases; unmatched junction nucleotides: 6. The CDR3 loop reads CASRDRETQFF. The CDR3 DNA sequence: TGTGCCAGCAGAGACAGGGAGACCCAGTTCTTC.